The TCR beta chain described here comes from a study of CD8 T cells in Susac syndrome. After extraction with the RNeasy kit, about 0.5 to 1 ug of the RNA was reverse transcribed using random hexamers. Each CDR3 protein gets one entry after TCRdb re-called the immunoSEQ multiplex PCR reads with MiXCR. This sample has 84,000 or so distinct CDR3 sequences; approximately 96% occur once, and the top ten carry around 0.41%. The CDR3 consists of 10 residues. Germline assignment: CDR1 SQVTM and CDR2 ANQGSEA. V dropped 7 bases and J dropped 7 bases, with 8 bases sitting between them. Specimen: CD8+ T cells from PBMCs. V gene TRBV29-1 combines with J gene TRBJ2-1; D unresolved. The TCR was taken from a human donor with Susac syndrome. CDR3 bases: TGCAGCGGACTCCTGAATGAGCAGTTCTTC. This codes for CSGLLNEQFF.